One T cell receptor beta chain is described in this entry. The target antigen is unknown. V lost 6 bases and J lost 8, with 19 bases in between. The CDR3 is made up of 15 amino acids. Looked up from germline, CDR1 is MNHNS and CDR2 is SASEGT. These data belong to a study of a mutant IDH1 vaccine in newly diagnosed glioma. Regarding the study as a whole: Overall, about 92% of patients had vaccine-induced immune responses.

Only in-frame clones appear in the TCRdb table, and some are missing; sequencing was by immunoSEQ multiplex PCR. This table holds some 51,000 clones, approximately 80% found once. This sample's time point: baseline, week 1 (first vaccination visit). Treatment given: pre-vaccination baseline after standard-of-care therapy. The sequencing here drew on PBMCs, taken from a glioma patient treated with radiotherapy, temozolomide or both. The receptor was derived from a woman between 40 and 50 years old with glioma. The V gene is TRBV6-1, the J gene TRBJ1-4; D might be TRBD1 (6 bases). This CDR3 is CASRDLQGPGEKLFF. CDR3 DNA: TGTGCCAGCAGAGACCTACAGGGTCCAGGCGAAAAACTGTTTTTT.